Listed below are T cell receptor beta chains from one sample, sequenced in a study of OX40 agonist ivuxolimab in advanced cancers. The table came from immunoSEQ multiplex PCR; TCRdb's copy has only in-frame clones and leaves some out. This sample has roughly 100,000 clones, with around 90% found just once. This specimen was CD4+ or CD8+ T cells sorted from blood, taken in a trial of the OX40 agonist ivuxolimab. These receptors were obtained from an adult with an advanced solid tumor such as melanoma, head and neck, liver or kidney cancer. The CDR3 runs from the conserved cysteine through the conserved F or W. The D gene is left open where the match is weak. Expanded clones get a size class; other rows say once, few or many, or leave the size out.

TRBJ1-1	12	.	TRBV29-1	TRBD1	TGCAGCGCTGGGACAGGGATCACTGAAGCTTTCTTT	CSAGTGITEAFF
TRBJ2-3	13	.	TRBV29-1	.	TGCAGCGGGCAGGGGGGTTTCGCAGATACGCAGTATTTT	CSGQGGFADTQYF
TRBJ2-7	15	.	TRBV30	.	TGTGCCTGGAGTCCAAACGGGGAGCTTTCCTACGAGCAGTACTTC	CAWSPNGELSYEQYF
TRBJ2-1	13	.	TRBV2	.	TGTGCCAGCAGTGAGCCCAGGGTCTATGAGCAGTTCTTC	CASSEPRVYEQFF
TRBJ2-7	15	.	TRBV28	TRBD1	TGTGCCAGCAGGGCAACGACAGGGAATTTCTACGAGCAGTACTTC	CASRATTGNFYEQYF
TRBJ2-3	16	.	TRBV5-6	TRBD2	TGTGCCAGCAGCTCACTAGCGGGGGGGCGCACAGATACGCAGTATTTT	CASSSLAGGRTDTQYF
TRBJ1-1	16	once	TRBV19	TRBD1	TGTGCCAGTAGGGTTCGGGACAGTATAATGAACACTGAAGCTTTCTTT	CASRVRDSIMNTEAFF
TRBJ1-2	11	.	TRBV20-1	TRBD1	TGCAGTGCTCCAGGGGGCTATGGCTACACCTTC	CSAPGGYGYTF
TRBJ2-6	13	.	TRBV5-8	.	TGTGCCAGCAGGTTTGCTGGGGCCAACGTCCTGACTTTC	CASRFAGANVLTF
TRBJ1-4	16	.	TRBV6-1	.	TGTGCCAGCAGTGGCATGGGGGGAGCAACTAATGAAAAACTGTTTTTT	CASSGMGGATNEKLFF
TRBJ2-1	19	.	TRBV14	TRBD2	TGTGCCAGCAGCTACTTTCCAGCGGGAGGGCTTTCGGTGGGCAATGAGCAGTTCTTC	CASSYFPAGGLSVGNEQFF
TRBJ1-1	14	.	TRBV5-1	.	TGCGCCAGCAGCTCCAGGGTCGGGATCCCTGAAGCTTTCTTT	CASSSRVGIPEAFF
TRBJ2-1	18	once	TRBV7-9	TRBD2	TGTGCCAGCAGCTCCAGGAGGACTAGCGGGAGTCGCTACAATGAGCAGTTCTTC	CASSSRRTSGSRYNEQFF
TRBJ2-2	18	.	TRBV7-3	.	TGTGCCAGCAGCTTAAACCCGGTGGGACCAGCGAACACCGGGGAGCTGTTTTTT	CASSLNPVGPANTGELFF
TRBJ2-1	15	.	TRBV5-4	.	TGTGCCAGCAGCTTGGAGACAGGCCAGAACAATGAGCAGTTCTTC	CASSLETGQNNEQFF
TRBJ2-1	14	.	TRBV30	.	TGTGCCTGGAGTAGGGGGGGTTCCTACAATGAGCAGTTCTTC	CAWSRGGSYNEQFF
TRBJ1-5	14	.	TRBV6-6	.	TGTGCCAGCAGATCCGTGGGTAGCAATCAGCCCCAGCATTTT	CASRSVGSNQPQHF
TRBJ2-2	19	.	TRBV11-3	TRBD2	TGTGCCAGCAGCCCGACACTCTCCGGGACTAGGGCGAGGACCGGGGAGCTGTTTTTT	CASSPTLSGTRARTGELFF
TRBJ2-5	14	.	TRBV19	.	TGTGCCAGTAGTATTTCGAGCGGGCAAGAGACCCAGTACTTC	CASSISSGQETQYF
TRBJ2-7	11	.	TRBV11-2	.	TGTGCCAGCACCCAATATTACGAGCAGTACTTC	CASTQYYEQYF
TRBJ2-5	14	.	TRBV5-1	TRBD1	TGCGCCAGCTCCCGGACAGGGGGCGTTGAGACCCAGTACTTC	CASSRTGGVETQYF
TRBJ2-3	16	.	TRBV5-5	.	TGTGCCAGCAGCTTGGGGCAGAATCACCTCACAGATACGCAGTATTTT	CASSLGQNHLTDTQYF
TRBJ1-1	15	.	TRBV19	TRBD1	TGTGCCAGTAGTACGGGGACAGGGATTTCCACTGAAGCTTTCTTT	CASSTGTGISTEAFF
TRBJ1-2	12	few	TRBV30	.	TGTGCCTGGAGCCCGGGAGGGTCTGGCTACACCTTC	CAWSPGGSGYTF
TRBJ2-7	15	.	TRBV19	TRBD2	TGTGCCAGTAGTATAGAAGCGGGGGTAACCTACGAGCAGTACTTC	CASSIEAGVTYEQYF
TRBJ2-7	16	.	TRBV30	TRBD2	TGTGCCTGGAGTAGGCCCTGGGGGACTAGATTCTACGAGCAGTACTTC	CAWSRPWGTRFYEQYF
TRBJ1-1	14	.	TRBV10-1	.	TGCGCCAGCAGTGAGTCGGCTATAGGTACTGAAGCTTTCTTT	CASSESAIGTEAFF
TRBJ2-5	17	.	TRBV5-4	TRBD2	TGTGCCAGCAGCTTTGCGCAGGCACTAGCGGGAGCAGAGACCCAGTACTTC	CASSFAQALAGAETQYF
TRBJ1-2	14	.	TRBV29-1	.	TGCAGCGTTGATCGCCAGGGCTATAACTATGGCTACACCTTC	CSVDRQGYNYGYTF
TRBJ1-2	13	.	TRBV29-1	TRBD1	TGCAGCGTCGGACAGGGACAATTCTATGGCTACACCTTC	CSVGQGQFYGYTF
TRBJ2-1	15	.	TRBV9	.	TGTGCCAGCAGCGTAGGAGCAGACTCCTACAATGAGCAGTTCTTC	CASSVGADSYNEQFF
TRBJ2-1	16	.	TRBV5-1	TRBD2	TGCGCCAGCAGCTTGGCTCTAGCGGGAGGGGACAATGAGCAGTTCTTC	CASSLALAGGDNEQFF
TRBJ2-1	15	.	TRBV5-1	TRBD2	TGCGCCAGCAGCTTGTCAGCGGGAGGCTACAATGAGCAGTTCTTC	CASSLSAGGYNEQFF
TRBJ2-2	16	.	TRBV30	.	TGTGCCTGGAGTCCGGCCGGCCGAGGGTACACCGGGGAGCTGTTTTTT	CAWSPAGRGYTGELFF
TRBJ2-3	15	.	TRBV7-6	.	TGTGCCAGCAGCCCCCGACTAGTTGATACAGATACGCAGTATTTT	CASSPRLVDTDTQYF
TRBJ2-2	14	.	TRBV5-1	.	TGCGCCAGCAGCCCGGGCAGCCCCACCGGGGAGCTGTTTTTT	CASSPGSPTGELFF
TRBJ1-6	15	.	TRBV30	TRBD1	TGTGCCTGGAAAGCCCAGGGGGTCGTTTTGTCACCCCTCCACTTT	CAWKAQGVVLSPLHF
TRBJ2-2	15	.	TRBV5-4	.	TGTGCCAGCAGCTCGCGGGCCTTGAACACCGGGGAGCTGTTTTTT	CASSSRALNTGELFF
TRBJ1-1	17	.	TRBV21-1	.	TGTGCCAGCAGCCCCCGGGAGGGAAATAGGGTGAACACTGAAGCTTTCTTT	CASSPREGNRVNTEAFF
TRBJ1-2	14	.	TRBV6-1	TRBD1	TGTGCCAGCAGCATACGGGACAGATTAGGTGGCTACACCTTC	CASSIRDRLGGYTF
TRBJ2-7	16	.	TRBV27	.	TGTGCCAGCAGTTTTCGGATGACAGCGATCTCCTACGAGCAGTACTTC	CASSFRMTAISYEQYF
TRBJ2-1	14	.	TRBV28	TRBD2	TGTGCCACCCTAGCGGGAGGGAGCTACAATGAGCAGTTCTTC	CATLAGGSYNEQFF
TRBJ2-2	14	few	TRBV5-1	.	TGCGCCAGCAGCATTACAGCGGGTACCGGGGAGCTGTTTTTT	CASSITAGTGELFF
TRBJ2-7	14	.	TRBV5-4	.	TGTGCCAGCAGGTCCGGGACTGCGGACTACGAGCAGTACTTC	CASRSGTADYEQYF